The present T cell receptor beta chain was sequenced within a study of cytomegalovirus exposure and HLA in healthy donors (dated by TCRdb to 2016 to 2017). With respect to the entire study: An earlier analysis of approximately 640 of the donors reported 250 to 300 Gb of sequence data and around 110 million unique TCR beta sequences from roughly 200 million T cells. Around 320 gigabases of sequencing data and tens of millions of unique TCR sequences were included in an early release covering about 620 HLA-typed donors. Of the approximately 400 genotyped donors, 65% to 90% fell in the genetic ancestry cluster associated with self-reported Caucasian donors. The study aimed to test whether signatures of past pathogen exposure could be identified by cataloging public T cell receptors. Using immunosequencing, the study profiled T cell repertoires from some 670 subjects and related those repertoires to cytomegalovirus serostatus. Along with the roughly 700-subject first cohort, a separate validation cohort of roughly 110 different subjects was used. To predict cytomegalovirus infection status, the study brought together high-throughput TCR immunosequencing, statistical association of individual TCRs with disease status, and machine learning. A later analysis re-analyzed previously published TCR beta repertoires from several hundred donors and added high-resolution HLA genotyping to study TCR occurrence patterns. Rather than using new phenotypic data, the later analysis identified candidate immune exposures from TCR beta sequences and from how often those sequences occurred across donors. In an earlier analysis of around 540 of the donors, high-throughput TCR beta sequencing was used to judge whether each TCR beta V gene segment behaved as functional or pseudogenic. Donor age, sex, ethnicity and CMV serostatus were compiled alongside the repertoire data. A later genetic analysis took genome-wide SNP genotypes for about 60% of the roughly 670 donors and used that subset as a discovery cohort. Every discovery cohort repertoire had been produced on one sequencing platform. HLA typing included class I and class II loci at four-digit resolution. Typing coverage differed by locus: A, B, C, DRB1 and DQB1 were typed in about 620-630 donors, DQA1 in roughly 500, DPA1 in 606, and DPB1 in approximately 450. Because of strong linkage in the cohort, roughly five DR-DQ haplotypes were treated as single units for association and clustering. Among some 400 genotyped donors of the cohort, an average of roughly 240,000 unique TCR beta nucleotide sequences were sequenced per donor, around 18% of them non-productive.

Broader findings and caveats from the paper: Compared with equally common non-associated chains, HLA-associated TCR beta chains in a later analysis were more clonally expanded and had lower generation probabilities. Because counts were too low, seventeen rarely observed V segments, including chromosome 9 orphons, were excluded from the earlier analysis of 587 of the donors. The 87-base-pair reads could not distinguish some IMGT-functional V segments, including TRBV6-2 and TRBV6-3, so those segments were excluded. A group of highly shared sequence variants was considered likely to be a technical artifact of the sequencing pipeline. In a later genetic analysis, fewer N-insertions in productive TCRs were reported among donors in an Asian-associated ancestry cluster than the roughly 700-donor mean. Assigning TCR associations to individual alleles was difficult when HLA alleles, especially DR and DQ, strongly co-occurred. Most TCR sequences were observed very rarely across donors, whereas some public TCRs were present in many individuals. A further reported finding was that TCR beta sequences accurately predicted the HLA-A and HLA-B alleles for most subjects in the first cohort. According to a later analysis, most CMV-associated TCR beta chains appeared to be HLA-restricted, and the HLA associations seemed to be driven largely by CMV exposure. Sequencing depth was assumed to be roughly uniform across donors in the presence/absence analyses, though that assumption may not hold. In a later analysis, some 18,000 TCR beta sequences were associated with specific HLA alleles at a false discovery rate of 0.05. In a later genetic analysis, a missense DCLRE1C variant was associated with V-gene and J-gene trimming of TCR beta chains, and the association was replicated in an independent cohort. HLA typing was unavailable for some donors at each locus, so association tests used only the typed subset. The classifier was reported to diagnose cytomegalovirus status with high specificity and sensitivity in both the original and validation cohorts. For the cohort, immune exposure information was limited to CMV serostatus. The authors suggested that the approach could potentially be extended to other disease states and immunological phenotypes. Only TCR beta chains were sequenced in this cohort, and the absence of alpha or paired-chain data limited detectable features. Linkage disequilibrium might explain the correlated functional status among segregating V segments, but an unknown experimental factor could not be ruled out. An earlier analysis of approximately 540 of the donors showed that most TCR beta V segments appeared in productive rearrangements either about 87% or about 30% of the time, which broadly matched IMGT annotations. In vitro tests confirmed that a few of the cytomegalovirus-associated TCR beta chains recognize cytomegalovirus antigens. The study gave a list of about 150 TCR beta chains associated with cytomegalovirus. A later analysis reported that several top co-occurrence clusters appeared linked to parvovirus B19, influenza, CMV and Epstein-Barr virus. In a later analysis, TCR association rates were found to vary across HLA loci, with the most associated TCRs seen for DRB1 alleles and the fewest for HLA-C alleles.

About this clone itself: Its antigen has not been determined. Base qualities are missing; no much larger clone stands one base away.

The library was generated by the immunoSEQ multiplex PCR assay. The multiplex PCR relied on a mix of 60 forward primers for TCR Vbeta segments and 13 reverse primers for TCR Jbeta segments. The CDR3 region of rearranged TCR beta genes was amplified from genomic DNA with a multiplex PCR assay. The amplified TCR beta libraries were sequenced on the Illumina HiSeq System as 87-base-pair reads. On the study's bioinformatics: A later analysis counted approximately 76 million unique TCR beta chains across the approximately 700 repertoires, and some 12 million of these chains were shared by at least two donors. To remove PCR and sequencing errors, raw reads were error-corrected and collapsed into unique sequences using a nearest-neighbor algorithm that merged closely related sequences. CDR3 sequences were aligned to IMGT reference sequences to assign V, D and J gene segments. For a sequence to be retained, a match of at least six nucleotides to both a V gene segment and a J gene segment was required. Rearrangements were called productive when the CDR3 lacked stop codons and stayed in frame with V and J; all others were non-productive. Following IMGT convention, CDR3 was defined as the stretch from the second conserved V-encoded cysteine to the conserved J-encoded phenylalanine. In an earlier analysis of around 600 of the donors, sequences lacking an unambiguous match to a single V gene segment were excluded. An earlier analysis of just under 600 of the donors called V segments functional above 56.7% productive rearrangements and segregating when the between-donor standard deviation exceeded 5%. A statistical classification framework was built to diagnose cytomegalovirus status from the catalog of TCR beta chain sequences. In a later analysis, V and J genes were assigned by comparing TCR nucleotide sequences against IMGT/GENE-DB human TR gene sequences. A later analysis assigned CDR3 sequences and most-parsimonious VDJ recombination scenarios with the TCRdist pipeline. A later analysis defined each TCR beta chain by its CDR3 amino acid sequence plus V-gene family, and excluded reads lacking a unique V-gene family. As a way to deal with suspected cross-contamination and a sequencing artifact, a later analysis dropped under 600 nucleotide sequences that were highly shared and had low generation probability. In a later analysis, a clonal expansion index was calculated for each public chain from normalized within-repertoire ranks of inferred template counts. Generation probabilities in a later analysis came from a VDJ recombination model fitted to out-of-frame rearrangements, and those results were checked against IGoR. In a later analysis, TCR-TCR, TCR-HLA and TCR-CMV co-occurrence was scored with hypergeometric tests, and a repertoire-size bias correction was applied to TCR pairs. To estimate false discovery rates, a later analysis permuted the HLA or CMV assignments 20 times. In a later analysis, co-occurring TCRs were grouped with DBSCAN, and TCRdist sequence similarity was added when clustering was performed within HLA-allele-positive subsets. Co-occurrence clustering excluded repertoires with fewer than 30,000 or more than 120,000 public chains, plus five with anomalous nucleotide sharing. Held by TCRdb, this immuneACCESS table contains in-frame sequences only and omits some clones. Under half of the omission traces to an unresolved V gene where checked; the cause of the rest is unknown. V and J calls and clone size are those listed in that table; D and trimming were worked out from the DNA. Recorded for this sample are about 160,000 clones; 70% to 90% of them occurred a single time. Clones ranked in the top ten supply around 2.1% of the sample.

CDR1 and CDR2 are read off the germline V gene as SGHTA and FQGNSA. The cysteine opens and the phenylalanine closes a CDR3 of 12 amino acids. Only the CDR3 portion is preserved as DNA: 36 bases, with reading frame beginning at the first base. The trim is 5 bases for V and 10 bases for J, with a gap of 14 bases between the germline ends. The cohort comprised hundreds of healthy bone marrow donors. All cohort members were sampled while nominally healthy, although unrecorded immune exposures were likely present. The donor was CMV seropositive and belonged to the group of 270 or so seropositive cohort members. A peripheral blood sample was collected from each donor, and TCR beta sequencing was performed on peripheral blood mononuclear cells. Genomic DNA extraction from the blood cell samples was performed with the Qiagen DNeasy Blood Extraction Kit.

The TCR comes from a man younger than 35 in good health and CMV-seropositive. The receptor chain draws on TRBV7-2 and TRBJ1-1, with a weak D call of TRBD1 (5 bases match). The sequenced material came from PBMCs. The CDR3 loop reads CASSHGMGRAFF. The DNA sequence is as follows: TGTGCCAGCAGCCACGGAATGGGGCGAGCTTTCTTT.